This T cell receptor beta chain was recorded in a study of blood T cell repertoires in COVID-19 (dated by TCRdb to about 2020). General notes on the study: Samples from collaborators originated in the United States, Italy and Spain and spanned both the acute and convalescent phases of COVID-19. Sample metadata almost always included a de-identified subject ID, COVID-19 status, age in years and sex. The dataset comprised deeply sampled blood TCRbeta repertoires from subjects exposed to, actively infected with, or recovered from COVID-19. The samples were drawn from the first 160 participants of the ongoing ImmuneRACE study and from 950 to 1,500 subjects provided by 6 global collaborators. Where available, HLA class I and class II types were obtained from metadata supplied by the sample provider rather than from assay-based typing. The prospective study material was composed of cDNA or gDNA derived from T cells, B-cell-depleted T cells, or PBMCs. The repertoires were released in a freely available public database meant as a resource for research on the immune response to SARS-CoV-2.

The sample holds one count of this clone. The target of this receptor is not known. It has no much larger one-base neighbor in the sample; base qualities were not kept. Whole blood was collected in K2EDTA tubes by collaborating institutions according to the institutions' own protocols. For TCRbeta analysis, collaborator samples were shipped as frozen whole blood, as isolated PBMCs, or as DNA extracted from either sample type. From the cysteine up to the phenylalanine, the CDR3 has a length of 16 residues. The read is trimmed to its CDR3 DNA, 48 bases read in frame from base 1. A distance of 12 bases separates the germline ends of V and J, which lose 3 bases and 0 bases respectively. The germline V gene encodes CDR1 MDHEN and CDR2 SYDVKM. The immunoSEQ Assay, a bias-controlled multiplex PCR, was used to amplify TCRbeta CDR3 regions from genomic DNA. Concerning the study's data processing: Within the assay, amplification of reference gene primers was used to estimate how many nucleated cells each sample contained. Sequence reads were collapsed and filtered to measure the absolute abundance of every unique TCRbeta CDR3 rearrangement. For each sample, productive Simpson clonality was calculated as the square root of Simpson's diversity index over productive rearrangements. Held by TCRdb, this immuneACCESS table contains in-frame sequences only and omits some clones. Under half of the omission traces to an unresolved V gene where checked; the cause of the rest is unknown. From that table come the V and J calls and clone size; the DNA was used to work out D and trimming. This sample gives about 180,000 clones in total; approximately 88% of them show up just once. The ten largest clones capture 4% of the sample.

Beyond this particular receptor, the publication reports: The quantity of clinical and demographic metadata differed by source and by participant and was supplied without curation.

Here the chain combines TRBV28 and TRBJ1-3; the D gene cannot be resolved reliably. The specimen sequenced was peripheral blood. The clonotype originates from a woman between 25 and 40 years old with acute or convalescent COVID-19. The CDR3 has the sequence CASSFFSGNSGNTIYF. The bases read TGTGCCAGCAGTTTTTTTTCCGGGAACTCTGGAAACACCATATATTTT.